These 14 T cell receptor beta chains were sequenced from one sample in a study of cytomegalovirus exposure and HLA in healthy donors. PCR primers comprised 60 Vbeta and 13 Jbeta primers. Here immunoSEQ multiplex PCR was the method, and the copy in TCRdb shows in-frame clones only, minus some. The sample includes about 190,000 clones, roughly 73% seen only once; the top ten take less than 2.5%. Specimen: PBMCs. These receptors were taken from a woman in her twenties or thirties in good health and CMV-seropositive.

This rearrangement joins TRBV30 to TRBJ2-1; TRBD1 is a possible D gene (5 bases). The CDR3 covers 16 residues. Germline V CDR1 and CDR2: GTSNPN, SVGIG (reference sequence). The V and J ends lost 0 bases and 9 bases respectively, with 21 bases between them. CDR3 bases: TGTGCCTGGAGTGTAACGTTTCAGGGATTTAGGAGTGAGCAGTTCTTC. Translated, it gives CAWSVTFQGFRSEQFF.

This chain joins TRBV5-6 and TRBJ2-2, with 12 bases matching TRBD1. Germline CDR1 and CDR2: SGHDT and YYEEEE. Trimming at V came to 9 bases and at J to 6 bases, leaving 12 bases not matched to a gene. This CDR3 is 16 amino acids long. The CDR3 protein is CATKGQGAAMAGELFF. In nucleotides, the CDR3 is TGTGCCACTAAGGGACAGGGGGCTGCGATGGCCGGGGAGCTGTTTTTT.

The rearrangement joins TRBV28 to TRBJ2-3; TRBD1 matches at 7 bases. The CDR3 is 16 residues long. With V trimmed by 4 bases and J by 5 bases, 12 bases remained unmatched. The V gene's germline CDR1 is MDHEN and CDR2 SYDVKM. CDR3: CASSSPRDRVRDTQYF. DNA of the CDR3: TGTGCCAGCAGTTCCCCCCGCGACAGGGTTCGAGATACGCAGTATTTT.

The chain combines TRBV20-1 with TRBJ2-7, with D uncertain. Trimming cost V 3 bases and J 4 bases, with 4 bases left between them. Germline CDR1 and CDR2: DFQATT and SNEGSKA (reference sequence). The CDR3 has 10 amino acids. The CDR3 DNA reads as TGCAGTGCTAGCCAATACGAGCAGTACTTC. It specifies CSASQYEQYF.

The J gene is TRBJ2-7, the V gene TRBV7-9, with TRBD1 identical over 11 bases. This CDR3 comprises 15 residues. Germline V lookup: CDR1 SEHNR, CDR2 FQNEAQ (reference sequence). Trimming cost V 6 bases and J 4 bases; bases outside gene matches: 8. The CDR3 nucleotides read TGTGCCAGCAGACGGACAGGGGGCGGGGGGTACGAGCAGTACTTC. It translates to CASRRTGGGGYEQYF.

The gene calls are TRBV7-7 and TRBJ2-7; a possible D gene is TRBD1 (5 bases). The V gene lost 5 bases and the J gene lost 3 bases, with 11 bases spanning the gap. CDR3 length equals 13 residues. Germline V gene lookup returns CDR1 SSHAT and CDR2 FNYEAQ (reference sequence). CDR3 in amino acids: CASSRSDSYEQYF. CDR3 coding DNA: TGTGCCAGCAGCCGATCCGACAGCTACGAGCAGTACTTC.

This clone was detected once. The chain recombines TRBV19 with TRBJ2-7, with D perhaps TRBD2 (5 bases). V was shortened by 4 bases and J by 1 base, with 14 bases between the two germline ends. The CDR3 loop spans 15 amino acids. Germline CDR1 LNHDA, CDR2 SQIVND (reference sequence). CDR3 sequence reads: CASSNPGEVSYEQYF. DNA of the CDR3: TGTGCCAGTAGTAACCCCGGGGAAGTTTCCTACGAGCAGTACTTC.

In the case of this clone: The same CDR3 arises from other DNA sequences in this sample as well. This chain uses TRBV27 with TRBJ2-5; tentatively, D is TRBD2 (5 bases). Trimming left V 0 bases short and J 1 base short, with 6 bases between. CDR3 length equals 14 residues. Germline V gene lookup returns CDR1 MNHEY and CDR2 SMNVEV (reference sequence). The CDR3 sequence is CASSLSRAQETQYF. Here the CDR3 DNA reads TGTGCCAGCAGTTTATCGAGGGCCCAAGAGACCCAGTACTTC.

The V call is TRBV19, the J call TRBJ2-1, with 7 bases identical to TRBD2. This CDR3 region has 13 residues. Trimming removed 4 bases from V and 4 bases from J; junction bases left unmatched: 1. Germline lookup yields CDR1 LNHDA and CDR2 SQIVND (reference sequence). The CDR3 spells CASSRGGYNEQFF. The CDR3 nucleotides read TGTGCCAGTAGTAGGGGAGGGTACAATGAGCAGTTCTTC.

As to this clone: A junction boundary mismatches the germline segment, possibly from a read error. The gene calls are TRBV7-7 and TRBJ2-2; TRBD2 matches 11 bases. Germline V gene data show CDR1 as SSHAT and CDR2 as FNYEAQ (reference sequence). This CDR3 is built from 15 residues. CDR3 sequence (DNA): TGTGCTAGCAGCTTAGCGGGGGGGCCGACCGGGGAGCTGTTTTTT. This translates into CASSLAGGPTGELFF.

Only a few counts were recorded for this clone. The CDR3 region has the DNA TGTGCCAGCAGTTACTCGTTGAGGGACACTGAAGCTTTCTTT. Protein: CASSYSLRDTEAFF. This chain connects TRBV6-5 to TRBJ1-1; D gene uncertain. The CDR3 is 14 amino acids. V dropped 0 bases and J dropped 3 bases, with 8 bases sitting between them. CDR1 and CDR2 from the germline V gene are MNHEY and SVGAGI.

This chain joins TRBV6-5 and TRBJ2-3, with TRBD2 matching 7 bases. CDR1 and CDR2 (germline): MNHEY, SVGAGI. The V and J ends lost 3 bases and 1 base, in that order; junction bases with no gene match: 1. The CDR3 runs to 14 residues. The CDR3, as DNA: TGTGCCAGCAGTTATAGCGGGCGCACAGATACGCAGTATTTT. Translation gives CASSYSGRTDTQYF.

The rearrangement joins TRBV10-1 to TRBJ1-2, with D tentatively TRBD1 (6 bases). Trimming removed 8 bases from V and 3 bases from J, with 10 bases in between. Looked up from germline, CDR1 is WNHNN and CDR2 is SYGVQD (reference sequence). The CDR3 sequence is 12 residues long. The CDR3: CASPGQDYGYTF. The CDR3 DNA reads TGCGCCAGCCCGGGACAAGACTATGGCTACACCTTC.

The V gene is TRBV13, the J gene TRBJ1-2, with D unresolved. The CDR3 runs to 12 residues. V was cut by 5 bases and J by 8 bases, with 12 bases left in between. From germline, CDR1 is PRHDT and CDR2 FYEKMQ (reference sequence). The CDR3: CASSLGIMGYTF. The CDR3 nucleotides are TGTGCCAGCAGCCTCGGGATAATGGGCTACACCTTC. The full variable domain, its missing parts supplied by reference TRBV13 and TRBJ1-2, is AAGVIQSPRHLIKEKRETATLKCYPIPRHDTVYWYQQGPGQDPQFLISFYEKMQSDKGSIPDRFSAQQFSDYHSELNMSSLELGDSALYFCASSLGIMGYTFGSGTRLTVV.